This T cell receptor beta chain is drawn from a study of Ad26.COV2.S vaccination and SARS-CoV-2 variants. This CDR3 contains 14 residues. Germline V CDR1 and CDR2: PRHDT, FYEKMQ (reference sequence). V lost 0 bases and J 2 bases, leaving 8 bases between the germline ends. Note on this clone: The target antigen is unknown.

Study results and limitations: While placebo recipients had lower spike-specific TCR breadth, vaccine recipients had more. The authors reported substantial breadth in spike-specific CD8+ and CD4+ T cell responses after vaccination.

Data came from immunoSEQ multiplex PCR; TCRdb stores just in-frame clones and leaves some out. The sample has 180,000 or so clones; approximately 88% are singletons. The origin of this receptor is a human donor who had recovered from COVID-19. The input for sequencing was peripheral blood, taken after recovery from COVID-19. V gene TRBV13 combines with J gene TRBJ2-7; no definite D call. The CDR3 DNA reads as TGTGCCAGCAGCTTAGGACTTGGTACCTACGAGCAGTACTTC. Encoded protein: CASSLGLGTYEQYF.